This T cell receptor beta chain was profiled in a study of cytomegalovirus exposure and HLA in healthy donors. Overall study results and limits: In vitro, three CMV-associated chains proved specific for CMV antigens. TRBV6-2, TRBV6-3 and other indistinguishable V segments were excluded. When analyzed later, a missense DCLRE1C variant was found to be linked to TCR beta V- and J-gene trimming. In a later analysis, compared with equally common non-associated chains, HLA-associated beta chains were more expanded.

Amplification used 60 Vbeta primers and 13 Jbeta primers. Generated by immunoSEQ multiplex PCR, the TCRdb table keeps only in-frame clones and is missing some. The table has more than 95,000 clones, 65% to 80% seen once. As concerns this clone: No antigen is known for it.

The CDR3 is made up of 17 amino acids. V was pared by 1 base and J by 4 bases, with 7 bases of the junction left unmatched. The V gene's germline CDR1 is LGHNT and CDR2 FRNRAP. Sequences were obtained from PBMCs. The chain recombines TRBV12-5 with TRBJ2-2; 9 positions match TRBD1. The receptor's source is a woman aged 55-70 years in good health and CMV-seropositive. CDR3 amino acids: CASGLEHRGLGTGELFF. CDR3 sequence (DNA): TGTGCTAGTGGTTTGGAACACAGGGGGCTGGGCACCGGGGAGCTGTTTTTT.